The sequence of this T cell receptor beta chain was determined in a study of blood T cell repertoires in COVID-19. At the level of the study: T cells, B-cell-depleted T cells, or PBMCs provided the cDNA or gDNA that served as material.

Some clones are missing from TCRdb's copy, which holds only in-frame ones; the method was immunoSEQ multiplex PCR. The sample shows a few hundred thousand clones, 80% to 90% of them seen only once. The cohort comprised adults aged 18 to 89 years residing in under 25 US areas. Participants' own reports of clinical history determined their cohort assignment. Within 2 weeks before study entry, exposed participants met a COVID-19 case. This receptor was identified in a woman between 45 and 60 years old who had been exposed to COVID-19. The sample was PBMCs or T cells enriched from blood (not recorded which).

Here the CDR3 reads CASSPEGALDGYTF. DNA of the CDR3: TGTGCCAGCAGCCCCGAGGGGGCGTTGGATGGCTACACCTTC. This rearrangement joins TRBV7-6 to TRBJ1-2; 7 bases align to TRBD1. Germline V gene lookup returns CDR1 SGHVS and CDR2 FNYEAQ. V lost 5 bases to trimming and J lost 6 bases; unmatched junction nucleotides: 9. This CDR3 spans 14 amino acids.